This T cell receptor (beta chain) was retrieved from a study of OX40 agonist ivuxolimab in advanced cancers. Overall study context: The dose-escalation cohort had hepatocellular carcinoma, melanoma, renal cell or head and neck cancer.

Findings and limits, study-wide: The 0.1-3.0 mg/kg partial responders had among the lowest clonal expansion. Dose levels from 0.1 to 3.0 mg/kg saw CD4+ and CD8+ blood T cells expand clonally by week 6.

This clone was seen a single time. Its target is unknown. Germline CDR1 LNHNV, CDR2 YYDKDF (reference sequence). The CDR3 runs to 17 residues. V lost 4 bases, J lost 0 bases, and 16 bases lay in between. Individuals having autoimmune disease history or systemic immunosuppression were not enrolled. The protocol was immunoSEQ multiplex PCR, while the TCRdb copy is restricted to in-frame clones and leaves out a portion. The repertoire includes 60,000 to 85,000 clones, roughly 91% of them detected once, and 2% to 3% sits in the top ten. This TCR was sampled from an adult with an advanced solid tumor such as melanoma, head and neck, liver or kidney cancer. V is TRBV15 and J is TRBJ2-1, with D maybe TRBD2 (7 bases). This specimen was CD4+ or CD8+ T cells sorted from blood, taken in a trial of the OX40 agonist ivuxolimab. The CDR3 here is CATSTGDGGRSYNEQFF. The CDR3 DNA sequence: TGTGCCACCAGCACTGGGGACGGGGGGCGCTCCTACAATGAGCAGTTCTTC.